This TCR beta chain was retrieved from a study of blood T cell repertoires in COVID-19. For the study at large: Nucleic acid was either cDNA or gDNA, and it came from T cells, B-cell-depleted T cells, or PBMCs.

Germline V gene data show CDR1 as LGHDT and CDR2 as YNNKEL (reference sequence). The CDR3 totals 15 residues. With 5 bases clipped from V and 6 bases from J, the junction kept 7 bases outside the gene matches. In the authors' workflow: Amplification from reference gene primers served as the basis for estimated nucleated cell counts. Repertoires were generated with immunoSEQ multiplex PCR, while TCRdb's copy carries only in-frame clones and drops some. The V and J calls and clone size were taken over from that table, and D and trimming were inferred from the DNA. Of about 400,000 clones listed, roughly 85% were seen once; the top ten hold over 1.1%.

The clonotype comes from a woman under 40 with active or convalescent COVID-19. The sequencing sample was made of peripheral blood. The genes are TRBV3-1 (or the pseudogene TRBV3-2) and TRBJ1-1; 12 nucleotides align to TRBD1. The chain's CDR3 is CASSYPGQGASEAFF. The CDR3, as DNA: TGTGCCAGCAGCTATCCGGGACAGGGGGCTTCTGAAGCTTTCTTT.